This is a list of T cell receptor beta chains from one sample in a study of T cells after yellow fever vaccination. TCRdb ran MiXCR on the 5' RACE reads and lists one entry per CDR3 protein. Among about 260,000 distinct CDR3 sequences listed, roughly 3.7% were seen once. Source: PBMCs, taken 15 days after the yellow fever booster vaccination. The receptors were sampled from a man younger than 35 who received the YFV17D yellow fever vaccine. Each CDR3 is given with its conserved first and last residue.

CASSLGANSGNTIYF	TRBV12-3/TRBV12-4	TRBJ1-3
CASSLVFLGWRDGTDTQYF	TRBV7-2	TRBJ2-3
CASSQFVTPGTEAFF	TRBV4-1	TRBJ1-1
CATSRDLGTSGEQFF	TRBV15	TRBJ2-1
CASRVSGGKNIQYF	TRBV7-9	TRBJ2-4
CASSLGAGGAKNIQYF	TRBV5-1	TRBJ2-4
CASSPLYSLSNTEAFF	TRBV6-5	TRBJ1-1
CASSEALVQWTEAFF	TRBV2	TRBJ1-1
CASRADGSSYNEQFF	TRBV9	TRBJ2-1
CASSLAGLDSTEAFF	TRBV5-6	TRBJ1-1
CASSQEGPVRALDQTQYF	TRBV14	TRBJ2-5
CASGPCRVKEKLFF	TRBV23-1	TRBJ1-4
CASSLGSYGYTF	TRBV7-6	TRBJ1-2
CASSFSGHTEAFF	TRBV5-5	TRBJ1-1
CSAQLGRSSTDTQYF	TRBV29-1	TRBJ2-3
CASSLSGRWETQYF	TRBV27	TRBJ2-5
CASRRGRDSGANVLTF	TRBV6-2/TRBV6-3	TRBJ2-6
CASSPRGFVSGNEQFF	TRBV7-3	TRBJ2-1
CASSSPWDRPSTDTQYF	TRBV6-1	TRBJ2-3
CASSETGAYGYTF	TRBV6-1	TRBJ1-2
CASSIGDYEQYF	TRBV5-1	TRBJ2-7
CASSSRGRFSQPQHF	TRBV27	TRBJ1-5
CASRNPKWETQYF	TRBV12-3/TRBV12-4	TRBJ2-5
CASSQRTGTGTEAFF	TRBV3-1	TRBJ1-1
CASSPEGGRYEQYF	TRBV7-9	TRBJ2-7
CASSPQTDLGTEAFF	TRBV12-3/TRBV12-4	TRBJ1-1
CASSLAGLGAYGYTF	TRBV7-2	TRBJ1-2
CASSLTGLSEKLFF	TRBV12-3/TRBV12-4	TRBJ1-4
CSASPGPLSGANVLTF	TRBV20-1	TRBJ2-6